The present entry profiles one TCR beta chain with its context. The antigen remains undetermined. The CDR3 has 12 amino acids. Trimming pared 6 bases from V and 3 bases from J, leaving 9 bases between. Per germline, CDR1 DFQATT and CDR2 SNEGSKA (reference sequence). This entry is derived from a study of blood T cells in healthy people across ages. The use of a sample-barcoded 5' primer and a J-beta primer mix characterized a second PCR of roughly 7 to 12 cycles. Researchers report that a template-switch adaptor with 12 random nucleotides tagged each cDNA molecule. TCRdb processed the 5' RACE reads anew with MiXCR; each CDR3 protein has one entry. The top ten clones hold 7.9% of a sample with about 1.5 million distinct CDR3 sequences, 40% to 50% of them seen once. Regarding the study as a whole: Long-lived and aged donors differed, with more naive CD4+ cells and higher diversity in the long-lived.

Healthy individuals of Caucasian origin from Russia, aged roughly 6 to 95, served as donors. Drawing of peripheral blood yielded ten milliliters from each donor. Specimen: blood. The rearrangement links TRBV20-1 to TRBJ1-3, with no clear D. The TCR sequence derives from a young woman in good health. The CDR3 bases are TGCAGTGCCCTATTGGGTGGAAACACCATATATTTT. Its protein product is CSALLGGNTIYF.